Presented here are 19 T cell receptor beta chains from one specimen sequenced in a study of CXCR3-negative and CXCR3-positive naive CD8 T cells (dated by TCRdb to the late 2010s). Broad study findings and their caveats: TRB CDR3s from CXCR3-positive naive cells showed higher hydrophobicity (lower Kidera factor 4), lower energy, and higher strength and volume indices than CXCR3-negative naive cells.

Instrument on record: NextSeq 550. The Human TCR Profiling Kit (MiLaboratory) was used to prepare UMI-labeled 5' RACE TRB cDNA libraries. TCRdb reanalyzed the reads, keeping one entry per CDR3 protein sequence and omitting DNA. The table kept for this sample lists about 140,000 distinct CDR3 sequences. The leading ten clones occupy approximately 0.4% of the sample. Their antigens are not known. The sequenced sample was naive CXCR3+ CD8+ T cells from blood. Read against the paper, the sample's cell subset or site label means: CD45RO-CCR7+CD27+CD95- naive CD8+ T cells expressing CXCR3 (TNR3+). These receptors originate from a human donor in good health. Some clones in this sample may be carry-over from other donors' samples.

The V and J genes are TRBV29-1 and TRBJ2-2; TCRdb's D call, TRBD1, is unchecked because there is no DNA. This CDR3 region has 16 residues. Per germline, CDR1 SQVTM and CDR2 ANQGSEA. CDR3 in amino acids: CSVAGTESTNTGELFF.

The genes are TRBV18 and TRBJ2-5. The CDR3 runs to 13 residues. Germline V lookup: CDR1 KGHSH, CDR2 LQKENI. The CDR3 reads CASSPYRQETQYF.

The chain links TRBV28 to TRBJ2-7; the D call from TCRdb, TRBD2, cannot be confirmed without DNA. CDR3 length: 17 residues. Germline V CDR1 and CDR2: MDHEN, SYDVKM. CDR3 residues: CASSFSSGTYSPYEQYF.

The chain carries TRBV29-1 and TRBJ1-1. The CDR3 runs 12 residues. Germline values: CDR1 SQVTM, CDR2 ANQGSEA. This CDR3 is CSVESVNTEAFF. The whole variable domain, remainder taken from reference TRBV29-1 and TRBJ1-1, is SAVISQKPSRDICQRGTSLTIQCQVDSQVTMMFWYRQQPGQSLTLIATANQGSEATYESGFVIDKFPISRPNLTFSTLTVSNMSPEDSSIYLCSVESVNTEAFFGQGTRLTVV.

The genes are TRBV4-2 and TRBJ2-5; TCRdb designates TRBD2, a call that cannot be tested without DNA. The CDR3 has 18 amino acids. Looked up from germline, CDR1 is LGHNA and CDR2 is YNFKEQ. The CDR3: CASSHLTSGGAHQEAQYF.

The chain is built from TRBV28 and TRBJ2-1. Germline values: CDR1 MDHEN, CDR2 SYDVKM. The CDR3 is 15 amino acids. CDR3 region: CASSFQGGLYNEQFF.

The chain carries TRBV3-1 and TRBJ2-7. CDR1 and CDR2 from the germline V gene are LGHDT and YNNKEL (reference sequence). The CDR3 extends over 13 amino acids. CDR3 sequence: CASSPGVTYEQYF.

The chain combines TRBV3-2 with TRBJ2-7; TCRdb lists TRBD1, though no DNA is available to test this call. TRBV3-2 is a recognized pseudogene. This CDR3 region has 17 residues. The CDR3 spells CASSQDRDRGLSYEQYF.

The chain joins TRBV20-1 to TRBJ2-1; lacking DNA, the TRBD1 call made by TCRdb goes unchecked. Germline V gene data show CDR1 as DFQATT and CDR2 as SNEGSKA (reference sequence). The CDR3 covers 15 residues. The CDR3 here is CSATTVGDQYNEQFF.

The chain employs TRBV12-3 or TRBV12-4 and TRBJ2-1. The CDR3 contains 15 residues. CDR3 loop: CASSLFGEDYNEQFF.

The chain is built from TRBV4-1 and TRBJ1-2; TCRdb reports TRBD1, a call that lacks DNA to check it against. CDR3 length equals 15 residues. The germline gives CDR1 MGHRA, CDR2 YSYEKL. CDR3 sequence reads: CAISQMGQGNYGYTF.

V gene TRBV14 combines with J gene TRBJ2-1; as DNA is missing, the TRBD2 call by TCRdb cannot be tested. The CDR3 has 16 amino acids. CDR1 is SGHDN and CDR2 is FVKESK in the germline V gene. The CDR3 loop reads CASSQIRKGLTNEQFF.

This CDR3 is CASSLAYQETQYF. The chain recombines TRBV7-9 with TRBJ2-5. This CDR3 has 13 amino acids. Germline V gene data show CDR1 as SEHNR and CDR2 as FQNEAQ (reference sequence).

The chain links TRBV29-1 to TRBJ1-2. CDR1 is SQVTM, CDR2 ANQGSEA, per germline. The CDR3 runs to 12 residues. CDR3: CSVRASNYGYTF.

The CDR3 is CSARLTGTGTYEQYF. The chain combines TRBV20-1 with TRBJ2-7; without DNA, the TCRdb call of TRBD1 cannot be checked. The CDR3 is made up of 15 amino acids. Germline lookup yields CDR1 DFQATT and CDR2 SNEGSKA (reference sequence).

This chain connects TRBV19 to TRBJ2-1. CDR3 length: 15 amino acids. Per germline, CDR1 LNHDA and CDR2 SQIVND (reference sequence). The CDR3 spells CASIIPMSSYNEQFF.

The chain joins TRBV27 to TRBJ2-3; no DNA is available, so the TRBD1 call from TCRdb remains unchecked. CDR3 length equals 15 residues. In germline, CDR1 is MNHEY, CDR2 SMNVEV (reference sequence). The CDR3 reads CASSFDRGTTDTQYF.

The chain links TRBV4-1 to TRBJ2-3; the TCRdb call, TRBD2, lacks DNA for checking. The CDR3 covers 15 residues. From germline, CDR1 is MGHRA and CDR2 YSYEKL. CDR3 residues: CASSQERLVADTQYF.

The gene calls are TRBV5-1 and TRBJ2-7; TCRdb reports TRBD1, a call that lacks DNA to check it against. Germline loops: CDR1 SGHRS, CDR2 YFSETQ. The CDR3 length is 16 residues. CDR3: CASSVDVRTGSYEQYF.